The 29 T cell receptor beta chains listed next were all sequenced from one sample in a study of blood T cells in healthy people across ages. Primed by a sample-barcoded 5' primer and a J-beta primer mix, a second PCR proceeded for 7 to 11 cycles. Using its own MiXCR run on the 5' RACE reads, TCRdb lists one record per CDR3 protein. This sample has about 580,000 distinct CDR3 sequences, with roughly 48% found just once. Sequenced input: blood. The receptor set was obtained from a man older than 75 in good health.

The table lists this clonotype with a count of one. The J gene is TRBJ1-2, the V gene TRBV29-1, with D possibly TRBD1 on 6 matching bases. The CDR3 has 12 amino acids. Trimming removed 3 bases from V and 4 bases from J, with 9 bases in between. CDR1 SQVTM and CDR2 ANQGSEA come from the germline V gene. DNA of the CDR3: TGCAGCGTTGAGGGGACAACCTATGGCTACACCTTC. Amino acid sequence: CSVEGTTYGYTF.

Only one count was recorded for this clonotype. The J gene is TRBJ2-5, the V gene TRBV12-5; 9 nucleotides match TRBD1. The CDR3 spans 15 residues. Germline V gives CDR1 LGHNT, CDR2 FRNRAP. V was pared by 5 bases and J by 1 base, with 5 bases of the junction left unmatched. CDR3 DNA: TGTGCTAGTGGTCATACAGGGGGCTCCCAAGAGACCCAGTACTTC. Translation: CASGHTGGSQETQYF. The full variable domain, completed using reference TRBV12-5 and TRBJ2-5, is DARVTQTPRHKVTEMGQEVTMRCQPILGHNTVFWYRQTMMQGLELLAYFRNRAPLDDSGMPKDRFSAEMPDATLATLKIQPSEPRDSAVYFCASGHTGGSQETQYFGPGTRLLVL.

With regard to this clonotype: Given a much more abundant clone one base away, this may be a read error. V usage is TRBV6-6 and J usage is TRBJ2-1; no clear D gene. The J call may not be correct, given that the DNA end is closer to TRBJ2-7. CDR1 is MNHNY, CDR2 SVGAGI, per germline (reference sequence). The CDR3 sequence is 13 residues long. The CDR3 is CASRPINYNEQYF. Written as DNA, the CDR3 is TGTGCCAGCAGGCCGATTAACTACAATGAGCAGTACTTC.

This chain joins TRBV20-1 and TRBJ1-5, with no clear D. Germline CDR1 reads DFQATT; CDR2 reads SNEGSKA (reference sequence). The germline V and J ends were trimmed by 3 bases and 2 bases, with 11 bases remaining between them. The CDR3 sequence is 14 residues long. The CDR3 reads CSASREMRNQPQHF. CDR3 nucleotide sequence: TGCAGTGCTAGTCGGGAAATGCGCAATCAGCCCCAGCATTTT.

The chain has TRBV12-3 or TRBV12-4 and TRBJ2-4, with 8 bases lining up with TRBD2. The CDR3 has 17 residues. V lost 6 bases to trimming and J lost 6 bases; unmatched junction nucleotides: 16. The CDR3 DNA reads TGTGCCAGCAGCTCAGCCCTACTAGCGGAGTGGGGAAACATTCAGTACTTC. Its protein is CASSSALLAEWGNIQYF.

The table lists this clonotype with a few counts. V and J are TRBV27 and TRBJ2-5; D perhaps matches TRBD1 (7 bases). The CDR3 has 13 residues. CDR1 is MNHEY and CDR2 is SMNVEV in the germline V gene (reference sequence). V was clipped by 5 bases and J by 5 bases, with 12 bases between them. CDR3: CASSKTGRETQYF. DNA for the CDR3: TGTGCCAGCAGTAAGACAGGGAGGGAGACCCAGTACTTC.

This clonotype was observed a few times. V gene TRBV28 combines with J gene TRBJ2-5; TRBD1 matches 10 bases. The closer fit of TRBJ2-7 to the DNA end suggests the J call may be wrong. The germline V gene encodes CDR1 MDHEN and CDR2 SYDVKM. The CDR3 sequence is 15 residues long. CDR3 region: CASSPTGTGVYEQYF. CDR3 bases: TGTGCCAGCAGTCCTACCGGGACAGGGGTTTACGAGCAGTACTTC.

This clonotype was counted once. J is TRBJ2-7 and V is TRBV18, with D unresolved. Germline CDR1 is KGHSH and CDR2 is LQKENI. The CDR3 extends over 14 amino acids. The germline V and J ends were trimmed by 1 base and 3 bases, with 10 bases remaining between them. CDR3 loop: CASSPLESNYEQYF. The CDR3 coding sequence is TGTGCCAGCTCACCACTTGAATCAAACTACGAGCAGTACTTC.

V and J are TRBV27 and TRBJ2-1; TRBD1 aligns across 7 bases. This CDR3 spans 12 amino acids. CDR1 and CDR2 (germline): MNHEY, SMNVEV (reference sequence). With 5 bases clipped from V and 15 bases from J, the junction kept 10 bases outside the gene matches. The CDR3 sequence is CASSLPGQTPFF. The CDR3 coding sequence is TGTGCCAGCAGTCTCCCGGGACAGACGCCGTTCTTC.

This clonotype has only a few counts. Here the CDR3 reads CASSRTGVEETQYF. The CDR3 nucleotides are TGCGCCAGCAGCCGAACAGGGGTTGAAGAGACCCAGTACTTC. V usage is TRBV4-1 and J usage is TRBJ2-5; 7 bases agree with TRBD1. Germline V lookup: CDR1 MGHRA, CDR2 YSYEKL. V dropped 4 bases and J dropped 3; count of bases not matched to a gene: 5. This CDR3 is 14 amino acids long.

The chain couples TRBV5-1 to TRBJ2-7, with D uncertain. Germline lookup yields CDR1 SGHRS and CDR2 YFSETQ. V dropped 3 bases and J dropped 2 bases, with 9 bases sitting between them. This CDR3 region has 13 residues. Written as DNA, the CDR3 is TGCGCCAGCAGCTCAACTAAAACCTACGAGCAGTACTTC. Translating it yields CASSSTKTYEQYF.

This clonotype appeared a few times. The V and J genes are TRBV7-2 and TRBJ2-5, with TRBD2 identical over 12 bases. CDR3 length equals 18 residues. CDR1 and CDR2 (germline): SGHTA, FQGNSA. V trimming: 5 bases; J trimming: 2 bases; junction bases outside the gene matches: 12. CDR3 coding DNA: TGTGCCAGCAGCACCCGATACTTTGGGACTAGCGGGCAAGAGACCCAGTACTTC. Translated, it gives CASSTRYFGTSGQETQYF.

The chain combines TRBV7-9 with TRBJ1-1; D not certain. Trimming removed 4 bases from V and 1 base from J, with 10 bases in between. Germline V gene sequence: CDR1 SEHNR, CDR2 FQNEAQ (reference sequence). The CDR3 extends over 14 amino acids. In nucleotides, the CDR3 is TGTGCCAGCAGCTCCAATGGTGCGAACACTGAAGCTTTCTTT. Its translation: CASSSNGANTEAFF.

This clonotype showed up just a few times. The V call is TRBV20-1, the J call TRBJ1-4, with unresolved D. The CDR3 runs 15 residues. CDR1 and CDR2 from the germline V gene are DFQATT and SNEGSKA (reference sequence). The V end was cut by 0 bases, the J end by 3 bases, with 11 bases between. CDR3 in DNA: TGCAGTGCTAGAGACCGTCGGCAAGCTAATGAAAAACTGTTTTTT. Protein: CSARDRRQANEKLFF.

The chain carries TRBV3-1 and TRBJ2-7, with D perhaps assigned TRBD1 or TRBD2 (5 bases each). The ends were cut back, 3 bases at V and 4 bases at J, with 13 bases in the middle. Germline values: CDR1 LGHDT, CDR2 YNNKEL (reference sequence). This CDR3 is built from 14 residues. CDR3 region: CASSHGTLNYEQYF. The CDR3 DNA reads as TGTGCCAGCAGCCACGGGACCCTTAATTACGAGCAGTACTTC.

The rearrangement joins TRBV5-1 to TRBJ1-1; D is unresolved. Trimming shortened V by 1 base and J by 2 bases, and 12 bases separated the two germline ends. CDR3 length: 15 amino acids. CDR1 and CDR2 from the germline V gene are SGHRS and YFSETQ. The DNA for the CDR3 is TGCGCCAGCAGCTTGTCTGGCCCCCCAAACACTGAAGCTTTCTTT. Protein product: CASSLSGPPNTEAFF.

This clonotype has only a few counts. The V call is TRBV20-1, the J call TRBJ1-2; D remains ambiguous. CDR1 is DFQATT, CDR2 SNEGSKA, per germline (reference sequence). The V end lost 3 bases, the J end lost 3 bases, and 8 bases lay between the germline ends. The CDR3 covers 12 residues. CDR3 sequence reads: CSARRRHYGYTF. CDR3 DNA sequence: TGCAGTGCTAGGCGACGGCACTATGGCTACACCTTC.

This clonotype showed up just a few times. The chain uses TRBV6-6 and TRBJ2-3; possibly TRBD1 or TRBD2 for D (5 bases each). CDR3 length: 15 amino acids. V lost 0 bases and J 3 bases, leaving 10 bases between the germline ends. Per germline, CDR1 MNHNY and CDR2 SVGAGI (reference sequence). The CDR3 sequence: CASSYSGVGTDTQYF. In DNA, the CDR3 is TGTGCCAGCAGTTACTCGGGGGTAGGGACAGATACGCAGTATTTT.

This clonotype came up a few times. The rearrangement uses TRBV12-3 or TRBV12-4 and TRBJ1-6; 7 bases are a match to TRBD1. The CDR3 is made up of 15 amino acids. The J segment lost 4 bases and the V segment lost 10 bases, leaving 10 bases of the junction unmatched. The CDR3 nucleotides are TGTGCCACCAGGGGGGAGCGCCCTTATAATTCACCCCTCCACTTT. This encodes CATRGERPYNSPLHF.

The rearrangement uses TRBV7-3 and TRBJ2-3; tentatively, D is TRBD2 (6 bases). The germline V gene has CDR1 SGHTA and CDR2 FQGTGA. V was clipped by 0 bases and J by 0 bases, with 19 bases between them. There are 19 residues in the CDR3. This CDR3 is CASSLTSMVAGSSTDTQYF. Written as DNA, the CDR3 is TGTGCCAGCAGCTTAACGAGTATGGTGGCGGGAAGTAGCACAGATACGCAGTATTTT. The full variable domain, its missing parts supplied by reference TRBV7-3 and TRBJ2-3, is GAGVSQTPSNKVTEKGKYVELRCDPISGHTALYWYRQSLGQGPEFLIYFQGTGAADDSGLPNDRFFAVRPEGSVSTLKIQRTERGDSAVYLCASSLTSMVAGSSTDTQYFGPGTRLTVL.

This clonotype was seen more than once but under ten times. This chain connects TRBV10-3 to TRBJ1-1, with D unclear. The CDR3 consists of 15 residues. Germline V gene lookup returns CDR1 ENHRY and CDR2 SYGVKD. Trimming took 3 bases from V and 5 from J, leaving 16 bases between them. The CDR3 sequence: CAISDFFIGETEAFF. In DNA form, the CDR3 reads TGTGCCATCAGTGATTTTTTTATCGGGGAGACTGAAGCTTTCTTT.

This chain joins TRBV20-1 and TRBJ2-7; 10 nucleotides agree with TRBD1. CDR1 and CDR2 from the germline V gene are DFQATT and SNEGSKA (reference sequence). V lost 0 bases to trimming and J lost 1 base; unmatched junction nucleotides: 12. The CDR3 consists of 18 residues. The CDR3 nucleotides are TGCAGTGCTAGAGATTGGGGGACAGGGGCTTTGGGGTCCTACGAGCAGTACTTC. Translated: CSARDWGTGALGSYEQYF.

This clonotype has more than one count but fewer than ten. The chain combines TRBV4-3 with TRBJ2-3; TRBD1 is a possible D gene (5 bases). Trimming stripped 0 bases from V and 5 bases from J, with 12 bases between. Germline V gives CDR1 LGHNA, CDR2 YSLEER. The CDR3 sequence is 15 residues long. The CDR3 protein is CASSQDHRSGDTQYF. CDR3 sequence (DNA): TGCGCCAGCAGCCAAGATCACAGGTCTGGAGATACGCAGTATTTT.

V is TRBV4-3 and J is TRBJ2-5, with TRBD2 matching 8 bases. This CDR3 region has 14 residues. V dropped 2 bases and J dropped 11; count of bases not matched to a gene: 10. Germline V gives CDR1 LGHNA, CDR2 YSLEER. CDR3 coding DNA: TGCGCCAGCAGCCAACCGGGACTAGTCAATGAGCAGTACTTC. Its protein is CASSQPGLVNEQYF.

This clonotype was found a few times. The chain employs TRBV15 and TRBJ2-5; possible D gene TRBD2, 6 bases. Germline loops: CDR1 LNHNV, CDR2 YYDKDF (reference sequence). Trimming left V 4 bases short and J 6 bases short, with 18 bases between. This CDR3 is built from 15 residues. CDR3 nucleotides: TGTGCCACCAGCAACCTCCGGGACTTCAAGAAGACCCAGTACTTC. Amino acid sequence: CATSNLRDFKKTQYF.

As to this clonotype: Germline and junction disagree at one end, which may indicate a read error. This chain joins TRBV20-1 and TRBJ2-1; D is perhaps TRBD2 (7 bases). The length of the CDR3 is 13 residues. Germline assignment: CDR1 DFQATT and CDR2 SNEGSKA (reference sequence). CDR3 DNA: TGCGGTGCTACGGGGCGGGGGCGGAATGAGCAGTTCTTC. Translation gives CGATGRGRNEQFF.

The V gene is TRBV20-1, the J gene TRBJ2-7, with 11 positions matching TRBD2. The CDR3 covers 15 residues. Germline V gives CDR1 DFQATT, CDR2 SNEGSKA (reference sequence). After removal of 6 bases from V and 0 bases from J, the junction contained 7 bases not matched to a gene. The CDR3, as DNA: TGCAGTGCGCAAACTAGCGGGGGCCCCTCCTACGAGCAGTACTTC. Its protein is CSAQTSGGPSYEQYF.

This clonotype was detected once. Compared with germline, one end of the junction differs, possibly owing to a read error. This chain links TRBV14 with TRBJ1-6, with unresolved D. Germline values: CDR1 SGHDN, CDR2 FVKESK. The CDR3 is 13 residues long. CDR3 protein: CANSPSGNSPLHF. CDR3 DNA sequence: TGTGCCAACAGCCCCTCCGGGAATTCACCCCTCCACTTT.

This clonotype has just one count. The chain joins TRBV12-5 to TRBJ1-2, with TRBD1 as a possible D gene (6 bases). Per the germline V gene, CDR1 is LGHNT and CDR2 is FRNRAP. Trimming stripped 9 bases from V and 3 bases from J, with 29 bases between. This CDR3 contains 18 residues. CDR3 protein: CASAHLDGGGGGDYGYTF. In nucleotides, the CDR3 is TGTGCTAGCGCGCACCTGGACGGCGGGGGCGGCGGGGACTATGGCTACACCTTC. The variable domain in full, completed from reference TRBV12-5 and TRBJ1-2, reads DARVTQTPRHKVTEMGQEVTMRCQPILGHNTVFWYRQTMMQGLELLAYFRNRAPLDDSGMPKDRFSAEMPDATLATLKIQPSEPRDSAVYFCASAHLDGGGGGDYGYTFGSGTRLTVV.